Each of the 28 T cell receptor beta chains below was sequenced from the same sample in a study of CD8+ T cells in alopecia areata. RNA was extracted and reverse transcribed into cDNA as the sequencing template. Profiled with immunoSEQ multiplex PCR; TCRdb holds only in-frame clones, not every one. This sample has about 180,000 clones, with 50% to 70% found just once. This specimen was CD4+ T cells sorted from blood, taken at week 0. The receptors were gathered from a human donor with alopecia areata.

V and J are TRBV29-1 and TRBJ1-3; 8 bases line up with TRBD1. Germline CDR1 is SQVTM and CDR2 is ANQGSEA. V shed 7 bases and J 3 bases; nucleotides not matched to a gene: 5. The CDR3 is 13 residues long. CDR3 in DNA: TGCAGCGCTGGACAGGGCGTTGGAAACACCATATATTTT. It yields the protein CSAGQGVGNTIYF. The variable domain in full, with the rest retrieved from reference TRBV29-1 and TRBJ1-3, is SAVISQKPSRDICQRGTSLTIQCQVDSQVTMMFWYRQQPGQSLTLIATANQGSEATYESGFVIDKFPISRPNLTFSTLTVSNMSPEDSSIYLCSAGQGVGNTIYFGEGSWLTVV.

The chain uses TRBV29-1 and TRBJ2-3; D unclear. Germline CDR1 SQVTM, CDR2 ANQGSEA. V was pared by 3 bases and J by 5 bases, with 6 bases between. This CDR3 is 11 amino acids long. The chain's CDR3 is CSVDSEDTQYF. The CDR3 DNA reads TGCAGCGTTGACAGTGAAGATACGCAGTATTTT.

V and J are TRBV5-1 and TRBJ2-7; D unclear. Trimming stripped 4 bases from V and 6 bases from J, with 11 bases between. This CDR3 spans 12 amino acids. The germline gives CDR1 SGHRS, CDR2 YFSETQ. This CDR3 is CASSVSVGEQYF. As DNA, the CDR3 is TGCGCCAGCAGCGTGTCCGTAGGCGAGCAGTACTTC.

This chain uses TRBV30 with TRBJ1-4; 10 bases line up with TRBD1. The CDR3 loop spans 13 amino acids. Per the germline V gene, CDR1 is GTSNPN and CDR2 is SVGIG (reference sequence). The ends lost 7 bases at V and 5 bases at J; junction bases unmatched: 4. The CDR3 nucleotides are TGTGCCTCCCGGACAGGGGGGAATGAAAAACTGTTTTTT. Protein product: CASRTGGNEKLFF.

The chain links TRBV4-3 to TRBJ1-2; TRBD1 agrees at 9 bases. The CDR3 covers 14 residues. The V gene end was trimmed by 4 bases and the J gene end by 6 bases; junction bases not matched to a gene: 6. Per germline, CDR1 LGHNA and CDR2 YSLEER. The CDR3 DNA sequence: TGCGCCAGCAGCCGAGGGGACAGGGACCATGGCTACACCTTC. Residues: CASSRGDRDHGYTF.

J is TRBJ2-1 and V is TRBV30, with no clear D. Per germline, CDR1 GTSNPN and CDR2 SVGIG (reference sequence). CDR3 size: 12 residues. V was pared by 4 bases and J by 6 bases, with 10 bases between. The CDR3 protein is CAWKVSTNEQFF. Written as DNA, the CDR3 is TGTGCCTGGAAGGTTTCAACCAATGAGCAGTTCTTC.

This clone occurred many times. The rearrangement uses TRBV11-1 and TRBJ2-2; TRBD1 matches 9 bases. The CDR3 totals 17 residues. V lost 4 bases and J lost 5; bases outside the gene matches: 11. Germline V lookup: CDR1 SGHAT, CDR2 FQDESV (reference sequence). The CDR3 DNA is TGTGCCAGCAGCTCACCCCCGGGACAGGGTCAGACCGGGGAGCTGTTTTTT. Translating gives CASSSPPGQGQTGELFF.

The rearrangement joins TRBV15 to TRBJ2-7; 10 nucleotides align to TRBD1. V was clipped by 5 bases and J by 2 bases; unmatched bases: 3. CDR1 is LNHNV and CDR2 is YYDKDF in the germline V gene (reference sequence). The CDR3 length is 14 residues. CDR3 in amino acids: CATSEGQGAYEQYF. The DNA of the CDR3 is TGTGCCACCAGCGAAGGACAGGGGGCCTACGAGCAGTACTTC.

The V call is TRBV9, the J call TRBJ2-3; no clear D. The CDR3 extends over 13 amino acids. CDR1 is SGDLS, CDR2 YYNGEE, per germline. Deletions cut 7 bases from V and 1 base from J, with 10 bases between. The CDR3 spells CASARTGTDTQYF. The CDR3 DNA reads as TGTGCCAGCGCGAGGACGGGCACAGATACGCAGTATTTT.

This clone was seen a handful of times. The rearrangement links TRBV29-1 to TRBJ1-2; D possibly corresponds to TRBD1 (5 bases). V lost 6 bases, J lost 10 bases, and 18 bases lay in between. The CDR3 is made up of 12 amino acids. The V gene's germline CDR1 is SQVTM and CDR2 ANQGSEA. The CDR3 DNA sequence: TGCAGCGTCTCTCGGGGGACGAATAACTACACCTTC. As protein: CSVSRGTNNYTF.

The genes are TRBV5-6 and TRBJ1-2, with 7 bases fitting TRBD1. V was pared by 3 bases and J by 10 bases, with 9 bases of the junction left unmatched. There are 13 residues in the CDR3. Germline-derived CDR1 and CDR2 are SGHDT and YYEEEE. CDR3 region: CASSYDRVVSYTF. The CDR3 DNA follows: TGTGCCAGCAGCTATGACAGGGTTGTGTCCTACACCTTC.

This clone was seen more than once but under ten times. The sample carries other DNA sequences with the same CDR3. J is TRBJ2-5 and V is TRBV5-1; 10 bases agree with TRBD2. Germline V CDR1 and CDR2: SGHRS, YFSETQ. V dropped 6 bases and J dropped 5; count of bases not matched to a gene: 10. The CDR3 spans 15 residues. CDR3 coding DNA: TGCGCCAGCACCCCTCAGCGGGGGGGCCGCGAGACCCAGTACTTC. Protein: CASTPQRGGRETQYF.

The chain links TRBV15 to TRBJ1-5; D remains unclear. Germline assignment: CDR1 LNHNV and CDR2 YYDKDF (reference sequence). This CDR3 contains 11 residues. Trimming removed 1 base from V and 9 bases from J, with 4 bases in between. Written as DNA, the CDR3 is TGTGCCACCAGCAGAGGGGGGCCCCAGCATTTT. As protein: CATSRGGPQHF.

Turning to this clone: A junction boundary mismatches the germline segment, possibly from a read error. The rearrangement uses TRBV30 and TRBJ1-1; TRBD1 matches at 7 bases. The CDR3 is made up of 14 amino acids. Germline CDR1 GTSNPN, CDR2 SVGIG (reference sequence). The CDR3 nucleotides read TGTGCCAGGAGGTGGGGACAGATGAACACTGAAGCTTTCTTT. Translating it yields CARRWGQMNTEAFF.

This chain uses TRBV19 with TRBJ2-6; D unresolved. The CDR3 is 16 residues long. Trimming removed 10 bases at V and 0 bases at J, with 16 bases between. The germline CDR1 and CDR2 sequences are LNHDA and SQIVND (reference sequence). CDR3 nucleotides: TGTGCCACTATAGATGCCCCAGGCTCTGGGGCCAACGTCCTGACTTTC. Translating gives CATIDAPGSGANVLTF.

This clone was seen more than once but under ten times. The chain recombines TRBV29-1 with TRBJ2-1, with 11 nucleotides matching TRBD2. Germline CDR1 SQVTM, CDR2 ANQGSEA. V dropped 3 bases and J dropped 15; count of bases not matched to a gene: 10. The CDR3 loop spans 13 amino acids. The chain's CDR3 is CSVEGLADDASFF. As DNA, the CDR3 is TGCAGCGTTGAGGGACTAGCGGACGATGCATCGTTCTTC.

This clone occurred once. The rearrangement links TRBV30 to TRBJ1-2, with D unresolved. This CDR3 is built from 10 residues. Trimming removed 5 bases from V and 7 bases from J, with 8 bases in between. Germline lookup yields CDR1 GTSNPN and CDR2 SVGIG (reference sequence). The CDR3 is CAWGGSGYTF. The CDR3, as DNA: TGTGCCTGGGGAGGGTCTGGCTACACCTTC.

The chain employs TRBV19 and TRBJ2-4; no clear D. The CDR3 runs to 12 residues. Germline-derived CDR1 and CDR2 are LNHDA and SQIVND (reference sequence). Trimming shortened V by 3 bases and J by 10 bases, and 10 bases separated the two germline ends. The CDR3 DNA reads TGTGCCAGTAGTATCCTGGACGGTATTCAGTACTTC. Translating gives CASSILDGIQYF.

The chain couples TRBV5-1 to TRBJ2-5; 8 bases match TRBD2. This CDR3 comprises 15 residues. V was clipped by 0 bases and J by 5 bases; unmatched bases: 6. Germline CDR1 is SGHRS and CDR2 is YFSETQ. The CDR3 is CASSLDRTSIETQYF. Here the CDR3 DNA reads TGCGCCAGCAGCTTGGACCGGACTAGCATCGAGACCCAGTACTTC.

This clone was found a few times. This rearrangement joins TRBV29-1 to TRBJ1-1; tentatively, D is TRBD1 (5 bases). Trimming left V 0 bases short and J 0 bases short, with 11 bases between. This CDR3 comprises 15 residues. CDR1 SQVTM and CDR2 ANQGSEA come from the germline V gene. CDR3 region: CSVEDTGILNTEAFF. As DNA, the CDR3 is TGCAGCGTTGAAGATACAGGCATACTGAACACTGAAGCTTTCTTT. Supplemented by reference TRBV29-1 and TRBJ1-1, the full variable domain reads SAVISQKPSRDICQRGTSLTIQCQVDSQVTMMFWYRQQPGQSLTLIATANQGSEATYESGFVIDKFPISRPNLTFSTLTVSNMSPEDSSIYLCSVEDTGILNTEAFFGQGTRLTVV.

The chain recombines TRBV7-2 with TRBJ2-1, with TRBD1 as a possible D gene (6 bases). V lost 2 bases, J lost 5 bases, and 13 bases lay in between. The germline CDR1 and CDR2 sequences are SGHTA and FQGNSA. CDR3 length equals 15 residues. The CDR3: CASSLIVQGNNEQFF. CDR3 nucleotides: TGTGCCAGCAGCTTAATCGTCCAGGGGAACAATGAGCAGTTCTTC.

The V gene is TRBV30, the J gene TRBJ1-1, with 7 bases identical to TRBD1. CDR1 is GTSNPN, CDR2 SVGIG, per germline (reference sequence). CDR3 length: 13 residues. The V gene end was trimmed by 5 bases and the J gene end by 1 base; junction bases not matched to a gene: 4. CDR3 loop: CAWLNRGNTEAFF. CDR3 DNA sequence: TGTGCCTGGCTGAACAGGGGGAACACTGAAGCTTTCTTT.

The CDR3 sequence: CATSTGEHTDTQYF. The CDR3 DNA follows: TGTGCCACCAGTACCGGGGAGCACACAGATACGCAGTATTTT. The genes are TRBV15 and TRBJ2-3; D is possibly TRBD2 (5 bases). CDR1 and CDR2 from the germline V gene are LNHNV and YYDKDF (reference sequence). CDR3 length equals 14 residues. V lost 6 bases to trimming and J lost 2 bases, with 12 bases between them.

With respect to this clone: An end of the junction differs from the germline gene, which may be a read error. V usage is TRBV30 and J usage is TRBJ1-1, with 7 positions matching TRBD1. Germline values: CDR1 GTSNPN, CDR2 SVGIG (reference sequence). The CDR3 contains 14 residues. CDR3 DNA: TGTGCCTGGAGTGTGCAGGGGGGGAACCCTGAAGCTTTCTTT. The encoded protein is CAWSVQGGNPEAFF.

The V gene is TRBV28, the J gene TRBJ2-7; 10 positions agree with TRBD2. The CDR3 is 14 amino acids. Germline CDR1 is MDHEN and CDR2 is SYDVKM. The J segment lost 7 bases and the V segment lost 8 bases, leaving 11 bases of the junction unmatched. CDR3 sequence (DNA): TGTGCCAGCGTGACTAGCGGGCCCAGTCGGGAGCAGTACTTC. This sequence encodes CASVTSGPSREQYF.

V usage is TRBV29-1 and J usage is TRBJ2-2; D not certain. Looked up from germline, CDR1 is SQVTM and CDR2 is ANQGSEA. Trimming shortened V by 3 bases and J by 4 bases, and 9 bases separated the two germline ends. The CDR3 consists of 13 residues. The CDR3 spells CSVDTSLTGELFF. The CDR3 coding sequence is TGCAGCGTTGACACGTCCCTCACCGGGGAGCTGTTTTTT.

The V gene is TRBV15, the J gene TRBJ2-5, with D hard to call. Trimming stripped 0 bases from V and 2 bases from J, with 7 bases between. CDR3 length equals 14 residues. CDR1 is LNHNV, CDR2 YYDKDF, per germline (reference sequence). CDR3 residues: CATSRDQTQETQYF. The CDR3 nucleotides read TGTGCCACCAGCAGAGATCAGACTCAAGAGACCCAGTACTTC.

The V and J genes are TRBV19 and TRBJ1-5, with D unresolved. Per germline, CDR1 LNHDA and CDR2 SQIVND (reference sequence). Between the trimmed V and J ends, which lost 5 bases and 0 bases, there was a span of 11 bases. This CDR3 spans 15 amino acids. The CDR3 DNA reads as TGTGCCAGTAGTCGGGCCAGAGATAGCAATCAGCCCCAGCATTTT. Protein product: CASSRARDSNQPQHF.